The clone carrying this T cell receptor beta chain showed up just a few times. Its antigen remains unidentified. One entry per CDR3 protein results from TCRdb running MiXCR on the 5' RACE reads. The data contain about 480,000 distinct CDR3 sequences, over 15% of them singletons. This record comes from a study of CD8 T cells in ankylosing spondylitis. Germline-derived CDR1 and CDR2 are LGHDT and YNNKEL (reference sequence). The V gene end was trimmed by 7 bases and the J gene end by 1 base; junction bases not matched to a gene: 8. This CDR3 is 16 amino acids long. Regarding the study as a whole: About 8 highly homologous variants made up a TCR beta motif that seemed to typify ankylosing spondylitis blood.

The specimen sequenced was blood, either unsorted or a sorted T cell fraction (not recorded which). This TCR came from a male donor with ankylosing spondylitis. This chain links TRBV3-1 with TRBJ2-3; TRBD2 aligns across 10 bases. In DNA form, the CDR3 reads TGTGCCAGCAAATCGATCCTAGCGGGGGGCACAGATACGCAGTATTTT. It specifies CASKSILAGGTDTQYF.